The 2 T cell receptor beta chains listed next were all sequenced from one sample in a study of blood T cell repertoires in COVID-19 (dated by TCRdb to 2020 to 2022). Library method: the immunoSEQ multiplex PCR assay. TCRdb re-hosts the immuneACCESS table, in-frame sequences only. Its copies lack some clones; in the studies checked, an unresolved V gene accounts for under half of them, and the cause for the rest is not known. The sample table lists a few hundred thousand clones, around four fifths of them with a count of one. The ten largest make up roughly 1.1% of the sample. The sample comprised peripheral blood. These TCRs come from a woman in her forties or fifties with acute or convalescent COVID-19.

The CDR3 bases are TGTGCCAGCTCTGCCGGGGGGGGGCAAGAGCAGCCCCAGCATTTT. This sequence encodes CASSAGGGQEQPQHF. The chain couples TRBV25-1 to TRBJ1-5; D is perhaps TRBD1 (6 bases). The CDR3 is made up of 15 amino acids. With 8 bases removed from V and 7 bases from J, the gap between germline ends came to 21 bases. Germline V gene data show CDR1 as MGHDK and CDR2 as SYGVNS.

The V and J genes are TRBV19 and TRBJ1-2; 12 bases map to TRBD1. The CDR3 is 17 amino acids. Losses at the gene ends were 8 bases for V and 8 bases for J; bases not matched to a gene: 18. CDR1 and CDR2 from the germline V gene are LNHDA and SQIVND (reference sequence). Here the CDR3 DNA reads TGTGCCAGTGGCTGGAACCCGGGACAGGGGGCTTTTGGGGGCTACACCTTC. It yields the protein CASGWNPGQGAFGGYTF. The full variable domain, its missing parts supplied by reference TRBV19 and TRBJ1-2, is DGGITQSPKYLFRKEGQNVTLSCEQNLNHDAMYWYRQDPGQGLRLIYYSQIVNDFQKGDIAEGYSVSREKKESFPLTVTSAQKNPTAFYLCASGWNPGQGAFGGYTFGSGTRLTVV.